The 10 T cell receptor beta chains listed next were all sequenced from one sample in a study of metastatic and nonmetastatic thyroid tumors. From the PCR reads, TCRdb re-called clones with MiXCR. The repertoire holds 26,000 or so clones, with approximately 15% as singletons. Treatment of any kind had been given to no patient before thyroid surgery. The sample was blood. The receptor source for this set is a female donor with papillary thyroid cancer or a benign thyroid nodule (not recorded which). Some clones in this sample may be carry-over from other donors' samples.

This clone showed up many times. The rearrangement links TRBV7-9 to TRBJ2-1; perhaps TRBD2 as D (5 bases). Looked up from germline, CDR1 is SEHNR and CDR2 is FQNEAQ (reference sequence). CDR3 length: 17 residues. V shed 5 bases and J shed 7 bases, with 24 bases lying between them. In DNA form, the CDR3 reads TGTGCCAGCAGCCTCTCCCCCCCCGGCAATAGGAGGAATGAGCAGTTCTTC. Protein: CASSLSPPGNRRNEQFF.

This clone occurred many times. J is TRBJ1-5 and V is TRBV20-1; D gene uncertain. The V end was cut by 0 bases, the J end by 4 bases, with 13 bases between. This CDR3 contains 15 residues. Germline CDR1 is DFQATT and CDR2 is SNEGSKA (reference sequence). The CDR3 sequence is CSARDFAGQNQPQHF. The CDR3 DNA reads TGCAGTGCTAGAGATTTTGCCGGGCAGAATCAGCCCCAGCATTTT.

This clone was seen ten or more times. A much larger clone lies a single base off, so this may be a read error. The sample carries other DNA sequences with the same CDR3. This chain joins TRBV20-1 and TRBJ2-1; D gene unclear. The CDR3 is 11 residues long. Germline lookup yields CDR1 DFQATT and CDR2 SNEGSKA (reference sequence). In DNA, the CDR3 is TGCAGTGCTAGACCCTTGGAGAGGCAGTTTTTC. Its translation is CSARPLERQFF.

This clone was found many times. V gene TRBV9 combines with J gene TRBJ1-2; D remains unclear. The CDR3 runs to 15 residues. The V gene lost 0 bases and the J gene lost 2 bases, with 11 bases spanning the gap. Germline V gene lookup returns CDR1 SGDLS and CDR2 YYNGEE. CDR3 protein: CASSVDPGRNYGYTF. CDR3 DNA: TGTGCCAGCAGCGTAGACCCGGGAAGGAACTATGGCTACACCTTC.

To note about this clone: At one end, the junction sequence differs from germline, possibly due to a read error. V usage is TRBV6-4 and J usage is TRBJ1-2, with 8 bases that match TRBD1. The CDR3 has 14 residues. The germline gives CDR1 MRHNA, CDR2 SNTAGT. The CDR3: CARSDGTGVYGYTF. For the CDR3, the DNA is TGTGCCAGAAGTGACGGGACAGGAGTTTATGGCTACACCTTC.

This clone showed up many times. The chain has TRBV20-1 and TRBJ2-5; TRBD2 aligns across 9 bases. With 5 bases clipped from V and 6 bases from J, the junction kept 13 bases outside the gene matches. This CDR3 spans 15 amino acids. Germline lookup yields CDR1 DFQATT and CDR2 SNEGSKA (reference sequence). The chain's CDR3 is CSAGAGGGSLKTQYF. DNA for the CDR3: TGCAGTGCTGGAGCGGGAGGAGGAAGCCTTAAGACCCAGTACTTC.

The chain recombines TRBV20-1 with TRBJ2-7, with D perhaps matching TRBD1 (5 bases). V gave up 2 bases and J gave up 6 bases, with 17 bases separating them. CDR1 and CDR2 from the germline V gene are DFQATT and SNEGSKA (reference sequence). The CDR3 is 14 amino acids. The CDR3 DNA reads as TGCAGTGCTAGATATCAGGGATGGTTATCCGAGCAGTACTTC. This sequence encodes CSARYQGWLSEQYF.

This clone was seen ten or more times. The gene calls are TRBV9 and TRBJ1-1; TRBD1 agrees at 9 bases. The CDR3 is 15 amino acids. V shed 3 bases and J 5 bases; nucleotides not matched to a gene: 8. Germline CDR1 and CDR2: SGDLS and YYNGEE. The CDR3 DNA reads as TGTGCCAGCAGCGGTAGTCAGACAGGGGGAACTGAAGCTTTCTTT. Translated, it gives CASSGSQTGGTEAFF.

The rearrangement uses TRBV6-4 and TRBJ2-1; the D is unclear. This CDR3 comprises 13 residues. The germline gives CDR1 MRHNA, CDR2 SNTAGT. V was pared by 3 bases and J by 4 bases, with 7 bases between. In nucleotides, the CDR3 is TGTGCCAGCAGTGAAGAAGAGTACAATGAGCAGTTCTTC. Its translation is CASSEEEYNEQFF.

This clone was found many times. J is TRBJ2-1 and V is TRBV7-3; 13 bases are a match to TRBD2. From germline, CDR1 is SGHTA and CDR2 FQGTGA. V gave up 4 bases and J gave up 9 bases; unmatched junction bases: 6. This CDR3 is 15 amino acids long. The CDR3 reads CASSSGLAGEREQFF. For the CDR3, the DNA is TGTGCCAGCAGCTCAGGACTAGCGGGAGAACGTGAGCAGTTCTTC.